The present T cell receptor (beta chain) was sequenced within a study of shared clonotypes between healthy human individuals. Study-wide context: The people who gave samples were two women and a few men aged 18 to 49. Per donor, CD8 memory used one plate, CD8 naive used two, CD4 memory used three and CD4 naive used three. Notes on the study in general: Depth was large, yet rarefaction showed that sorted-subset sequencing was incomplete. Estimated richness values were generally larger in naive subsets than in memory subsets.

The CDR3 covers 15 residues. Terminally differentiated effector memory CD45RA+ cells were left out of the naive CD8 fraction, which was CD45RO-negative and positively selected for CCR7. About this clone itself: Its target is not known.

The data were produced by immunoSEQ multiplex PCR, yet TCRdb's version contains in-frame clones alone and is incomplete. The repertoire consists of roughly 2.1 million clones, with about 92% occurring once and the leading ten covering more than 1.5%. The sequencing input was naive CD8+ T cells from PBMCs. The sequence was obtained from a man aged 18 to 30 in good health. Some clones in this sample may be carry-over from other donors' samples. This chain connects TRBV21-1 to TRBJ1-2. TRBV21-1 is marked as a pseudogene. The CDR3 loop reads CASSQTGPTNYGYTF. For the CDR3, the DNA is TGTGCCAGCAGCCAGACGGGCCCGACTAACTATGGCTACACCTTC.